In this sample, the clone carrying this TCR beta chain turned up a few times. No antigen is known for it. Germline CDR1 is LGHNA and CDR2 is YSLEER. This CDR3 is built from 14 residues. Trimming cost V 2 bases and J 0 bases, with 4 bases left between them. This entry is derived from a study of T cell responses to AZD1222 COVID-19 vaccine. TCRdb keeps only in-frame clones here, not all; method: immunoSEQ multiplex PCR. The sample consists of 170,000 or so clones, 75% to 95% of them appearing once. General study results and limits: Reportedly, close to half of spike-specific TCRs are directed against unmutated variant regions. Spike-specific TCR breadth and depth grew following two AZD1222 doses.

The sequences come from peripheral blood, collected on day 0 of AZD1222 vaccination. The rearrangement links TRBV4-3 to TRBJ2-2; D gene uncertain. This receptor was identified in an adult in good health. The CDR3 loop reads CASSQTTNTGELFF. The CDR3 DNA sequence: TGCGCCAGCAGCCAAACTACGAACACCGGGGAGCTGTTTTTT.